This TCR beta chain was captured by sequencing in a study of blood T cell repertoires in COVID-19. Profiling relied on immunoSEQ multiplex PCR, and the TCRdb table lists in-frame clones only, not all of them. The data show 200,000 to 300,000 clones, with about 87% seen just once and about 2.1% held by the top ten. Sequenced: peripheral blood. The source of this sequence is a woman in her forties or fifties with acute or convalescent COVID-19.

The DNA for the CDR3 is TGTGCCAGCTTTGACTCTGGTCAGCCCCAGCATTTT. It is translated as CASFDSGQPQHF. The rearrangement uses TRBV28 and TRBJ1-5; D is unresolved. Looked up from germline, CDR1 is MDHEN and CDR2 is SYDVKM. The germline V and J ends were trimmed by 8 bases and 6 bases, with 11 bases remaining between them. CDR3 size: 12 residues.